This TCR beta chain was observed in a study of cytomegalovirus exposure and HLA in healthy donors listed by TCRdb under 2017. Broadly, across the study: An earlier analysis of around 600 of the donors reported about 250 Gb of sequence data and approximately 110 million unique TCR beta sequences from approximately 180 million T cells. A separate validation cohort of more than 100 different subjects was used in addition to the 666-subject first cohort. Across around 400 genotyped donors of the cohort, an average of approximately 200,000 unique TCR beta nucleotide sequences per donor were sequenced, and around 20% of those sequences were non-productive. Both class I and class II loci were covered by HLA typing, at four-digit resolution. The later analysis used no new phenotypic data to find candidate immune exposures, relying instead on TCR beta sequences and their occurrence across donors. Alongside the repertoire data, information on donor age, sex, ethnicity and CMV serostatus was compiled. Genome-wide SNP genotypes for about 65% of the roughly 670 donors were used in a later genetic analysis, which treated that subset as a discovery cohort. A later analysis re-analyzed previously published TCR beta repertoires from several hundred donors and added high-resolution HLA genotyping to study TCR occurrence patterns. Typing coverage varied by locus: about 629-640 donors for A, B, C, DRB1 and DQB1; about 520 for DQA1; more than 600 for DPA1; some 470 for DPB1. Several DR-DQ haplotypes were treated as single units for association and clustering because of strong linkage in the cohort. Every repertoire in the discovery cohort had been generated on one and the same sequencing platform. The aim of the study was to test whether cataloging public T cell receptors could identify signatures of past pathogen exposure. An early release that covered around 590 HLA-typed donors contained around 330 gigabases of sequencing data and around 80 million unique TCR sequences. High-throughput TCR immunosequencing, statistical association of individual TCRs with disease status, and machine learning were combined to predict cytomegalovirus infection status. An earlier analysis of around 580 of the donors used high-throughput TCR beta sequencing to judge whether each TCR beta V gene segment behaved as functional or pseudogenic. Of the roughly 400 genotyped donors, over 80% were placed in the genetic ancestry cluster associated with self-reported Caucasian donors. The study used immunosequencing to profile the T cell repertoires of about 670 subjects and linked those repertoires to cytomegalovirus serostatus. Results and caveats for the whole study, not just this receptor: When HLA alleles, especially DR and DQ, strongly co-occurred, TCR associations were difficult to assign to individual alleles. An earlier analysis of approximately 570 of the donors showed that most TCR beta V segments appeared in productive rearrangements either about 90% or about 30% of the time, which broadly matched IMGT annotations. The 87-base-pair reads could not distinguish some IMGT-functional V segments, including TRBV6-2 and TRBV6-3, so those segments were excluded. A later genetic analysis reported fewer N-insertions in productive TCRs among donors in an Asian-associated ancestry cluster than the roughly 700-donor mean. In a later analysis, several top co-occurrence clusters were reported to appear linked to parvovirus B19, influenza, CMV and Epstein-Barr virus. Linkage disequilibrium might explain the correlated functional status among segregating V segments, but an unknown experimental factor could not be ruled out. The sequencing pipeline was judged likely to have produced a cluster of highly shared sequence variants as a technical artifact. Specific HLA alleles were associated with 16,951 TCR beta sequences at a false discovery rate of 0.05 in a later analysis. A later analysis found that most CMV-associated TCR beta chains appeared HLA-restricted, with HLA associations seemingly driven largely by CMV exposure. The earlier analysis of some 540 of the donors excluded 15 to 20 rarely observed V segments, including chromosome 9 orphons, because counts were too low. In a later analysis, the rate of TCR association differed among HLA loci, with DRB1 alleles having the most associated TCRs and HLA-C alleles having the fewest. In a later analysis, HLA-associated TCR beta chains were found to be more clonally expanded and to have lower generation probabilities than equally common non-associated chains. Because some donors lacked HLA typing at each locus, the association tests relied only on the typed subset. A further reported finding was that TCR beta sequences accurately predicted the HLA-A and HLA-B alleles for most subjects in the first cohort. A total of fewer than 200 TCR beta chains were listed by the study as associated with cytomegalovirus. A later genetic analysis associated a missense DCLRE1C variant with V-gene and J-gene trimming of TCR beta chains, and an independent cohort replicated the association. The classifier was reported to diagnose cytomegalovirus status with high specificity and sensitivity in both the original and validation cohorts. According to the authors, the approach could potentially be generalized to other disease states and immunological phenotypes. CMV serostatus was the only immune exposure information available for the cohort. Most TCR sequences were seen in very few donors, while some public TCRs were found in many individuals. This cohort had only TCR beta chains sequenced, and the lack of alpha or paired-chain data limited which features could be detected. The presence/absence analyses assumed that sequencing depth was roughly uniform across donors, and that assumption may not be true. In vitro tests confirmed that a few of the cytomegalovirus-associated TCR beta chains recognize cytomegalovirus antigens.

Preparation of the library involved the immunoSEQ multiplex PCR assay. The multiplex PCR relied on a mix of 60 forward primers for TCR Vbeta segments and 13 reverse primers for TCR Jbeta segments. The CDR3 region of rearranged TCR beta genes was amplified from genomic DNA by a multiplex PCR assay. On the Illumina HiSeq System, the amplified TCR beta libraries were sequenced as 87-base-pair reads. The study's processing was this. In a later analysis, around 80 million unique TCR beta chains were counted across the approximately 670 repertoires, and around 10 million of these chains were shared by at least two donors. Raw reads were error-corrected and collapsed into unique sequences with a nearest-neighbor algorithm that merged closely related sequences to remove PCR and sequencing errors. CDR3 sequences were aligned to IMGT reference sequences to assign V, D and J gene segments. For a sequence to be retained, a match of at least six nucleotides to both a V gene segment and a J gene segment was required. A rearrangement was called productive if the CDR3 had no stop codons and remained in frame with V and J, and every other rearrangement was called non-productive. CDR3 was defined according to IMGT convention as the region running from the second conserved V-encoded cysteine to the conserved J-encoded phenylalanine. Sequences without an unambiguous match to a single V gene segment were excluded from the earlier analysis of about 600 of the donors. In an earlier analysis of about 590 of the donors, a V segment was called functional when productive rearrangements were above 56.7%, and segregating when the standard deviation between donors exceeded 5%. A statistical classification framework was built to diagnose cytomegalovirus status from the catalog of TCR beta chain sequences. A later analysis assigned V and J genes by comparing TCR nucleotide sequences with IMGT/GENE-DB human TR gene sequences. The TCRdist pipeline was used in a later analysis to assign CDR3 sequences and most-parsimonious VDJ recombination scenarios. In a later analysis, each TCR beta chain was defined by its CDR3 amino acid sequence together with its V-gene family, and reads lacking a unique V-gene family were excluded. As a way to deal with suspected cross-contamination and a sequencing artifact, a later analysis dropped roughly 600 nucleotide sequences that were highly shared and had low generation probability. For each public chain, a later analysis derived a clonal expansion index from normalized ranks of inferred template counts within each repertoire. In a later analysis, generation probabilities were computed using a VDJ recombination model fitted to out-of-frame rearrangements, and the results were checked against IGoR. Hypergeometric tests were used in a later analysis to score TCR-TCR, TCR-HLA and TCR-CMV co-occurrence, with a repertoire-size bias correction applied to the TCR pairs. In a later analysis, false discovery rates were estimated by permuting HLA or CMV assignments 20 times. In a later analysis, co-occurring TCRs were grouped with DBSCAN, and TCRdist sequence similarity was added when clustering was performed within HLA-allele-positive subsets. Co-occurrence clustering excluded repertoires with fewer than 30,000 or more than 120,000 public chains, plus five with anomalous nucleotide sharing. The table was pulled from immuneACCESS by TCRdb, which kept in-frame rearrangements only. Such tables lose some clones; where checked, under half of the loss comes from unresolved V genes, and the rest has no known cause. Clone size and the V and J calls come from that table; the DNA yielded D and trimming. In all, the sample holds around 120,000 clones, and around 81% of those were seen once. The top ten constitute about 3.8% of the sample.

Per the germline V gene, SGHNT is the CDR1 and YENEEA is the CDR2. After removal of 3 bases from V and 7 bases from J, the junction retains 4 bases not matched to a gene. Spanning cysteine to phenylalanine, the CDR3 consists of 15 amino acids. Only the CDR3 region is kept as DNA, spanning 45 bases read in frame from base 1. In total, fewer than 750 healthy bone marrow donors made up the cohort. At the time of sampling, every cohort member was nominally healthy, though immune exposures that went unrecorded were likely present. The donor tested CMV seronegative, placing the donor among the 350 or so seronegative members of the cohort. Each donor provided a peripheral blood sample, and peripheral blood mononuclear cells were used for TCR beta sequencing. The Qiagen DNeasy Blood Extraction Kit was used to extract genomic DNA from the blood cell samples. With regard to this clone: The clone's antigen remains unknown. Nothing much larger sits one base from this clone, and base qualities are not available.

The sequence is built from TRBV11-3 and TRBJ2-1, with 12 central nucleotides matching TRBD2. Input material: PBMCs. The clonotype originates from a woman under 40 in good health and CMV-seronegative. In nucleotides, the sequence is TGTGCCAGCAGCTTGAGGACTAGCGGGACTAATGAGCAGTTCTTC. The translation is CASSLRTSGTNEQFF.